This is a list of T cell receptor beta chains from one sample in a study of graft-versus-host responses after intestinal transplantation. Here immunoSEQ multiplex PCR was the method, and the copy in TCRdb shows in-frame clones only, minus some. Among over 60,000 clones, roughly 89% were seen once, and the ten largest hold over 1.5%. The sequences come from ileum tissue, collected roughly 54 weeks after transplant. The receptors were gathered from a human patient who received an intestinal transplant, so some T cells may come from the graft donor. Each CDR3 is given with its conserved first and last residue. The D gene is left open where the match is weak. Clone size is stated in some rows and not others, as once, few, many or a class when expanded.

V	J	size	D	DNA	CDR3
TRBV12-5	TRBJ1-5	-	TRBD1	TGTGCTAGTGGTTTGAACAGGGGCCAGCCCCAGCATTTT	CASGLNRGQPQHF
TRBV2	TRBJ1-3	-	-	TGTGCCAGCAGTGAACCTGGAAACACCATATATTTT	CASSEPGNTIYF
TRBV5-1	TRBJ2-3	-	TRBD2	TGCGCCAGCAGCTTGGTTCGGGGGGGCCAAAATACGCAGTATTTT	CASSLVRGGQNTQYF
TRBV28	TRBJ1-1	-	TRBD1	TGTGCCAGCAGTTCGCCGGTCATGACAGGGACCACTGAAGCTTTCTTT	CASSSPVMTGTTEAFF
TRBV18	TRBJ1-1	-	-	TGTGCCAGCTCACCTGGGGACGAGAACACTGAAGCTTTCTTT	CASSPGDENTEAFF
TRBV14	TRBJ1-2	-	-	TGTGCCAGCAGCCAAGAGCGGCTCCCTTTGGGCTACACCTTC	CASSQERLPLGYTF
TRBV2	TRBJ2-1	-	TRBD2	TGTGCCAGCAAGGAGCGGGAGGGTAGTGAGCAGTTCTTC	CASKEREGSEQFF
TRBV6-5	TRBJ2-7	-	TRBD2	TGTGCCAGCAGTGCCGGGACTAGCGGAGAAAAGCAGTACTTC	CASSAGTSGEKQYF
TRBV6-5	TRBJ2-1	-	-	TGTGCCAGCAGTTACCGGACTAAGAATGAGCAGTTCTTC	CASSYRTKNEQFF
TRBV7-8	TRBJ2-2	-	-	TGTGCCAGCAGCTTCAGGGGCGGAAACACCGGGGAGCTGTTTTTT	CASSFRGGNTGELFF
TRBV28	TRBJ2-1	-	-	TGTGCCAGCAGTTTGACACATAATGAGCAGTTCTTC	CASSLTHNEQFF
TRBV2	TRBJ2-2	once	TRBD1	TGTGCCAGCAGCGGGACAGTCAACACCGGGGAGCTGTTTTTT	CASSGTVNTGELFF
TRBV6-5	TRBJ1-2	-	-	TGTGCCAGCAGTTACTGGGCCCAGGGTGGCTATGGCTACACCTTC	CASSYWAQGGYGYTF
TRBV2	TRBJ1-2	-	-	TGTGCCAGCAGTCAGACAGTAAACTATGGCTACACCTTC	CASSQTVNYGYTF
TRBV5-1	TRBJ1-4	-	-	TGCGCCAGCAGCTTGGCCGGCAAGTCGGATGAAAAACTGTTTTTT	CASSLAGKSDEKLFF
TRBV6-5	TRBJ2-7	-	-	TGTGCCAGCAGCCCCTCAGGGGGGGCCCTCTACGAGCAGTACTTC	CASSPSGGALYEQYF
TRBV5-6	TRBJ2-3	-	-	TGTGCCAGCAGCTACGTAGAGGGGAGCACAGATACGCAGTATTTT	CASSYVEGSTDTQYF
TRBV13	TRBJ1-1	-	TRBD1	TGTGCCAGCAGCCCTCGGGACAGGCCGGGTACTGAAGCTTTCTTT	CASSPRDRPGTEAFF
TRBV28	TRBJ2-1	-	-	TGTGCCAGCAGTTTAGCGGGACGGAAATACAATGAGCAGTTCTTC	CASSLAGRKYNEQFF
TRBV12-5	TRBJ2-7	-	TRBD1	TGTGCTAGTGGTTTGGGCCTTGGACAGGGGGCTACCTACGAGCAGTACTTC	CASGLGLGQGATYEQYF
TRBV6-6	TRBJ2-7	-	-	TGTGCCAGCACTAGGGACTACGAGCAGTACTTC	CASTRDYEQYF
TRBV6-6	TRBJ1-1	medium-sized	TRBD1	TGTGCCAGCAGCCCTCGGCAGGGGGCGAACACTGAAGCTTTCTTT	CASSPRQGANTEAFF
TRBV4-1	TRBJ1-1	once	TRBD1	TGCGCCAGCAGCCGGCCGTTACCGGGACAGGGGCACACTGAAGCTTTCTTT	CASSRPLPGQGHTEAFF
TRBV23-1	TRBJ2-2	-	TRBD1	TGCGCCAGCAGTCAATCCACCCACCGGGACAGGGACGGCGGGGAGCTGTTTTTT	CASSQSTHRDRDGGELFF
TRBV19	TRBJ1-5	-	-	TGTGCCAGTACCACCAGGAGGCGTTCGGGCAATCAGCCCCAGCATTTT	CASTTRRRSGNQPQHF
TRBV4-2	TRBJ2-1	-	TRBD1	TGTGCCAGCAGCCAAGGGACAGGGGTAGATGAGCAGTTCTTC	CASSQGTGVDEQFF
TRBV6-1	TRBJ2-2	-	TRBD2	TGTGCCAGCACGGGCCCTAGCGGGGGGGCCGGGGAGCTGTTTTTT	CASTGPSGGAGELFF
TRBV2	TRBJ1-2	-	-	TGTGCCGTACAGGGTGCGCCGCGATATGGCTACACCTTC	CAVQGAPRYGYTF
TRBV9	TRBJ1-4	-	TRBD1	TGTGCCAGCAGCGTAACAGGGGGGCAAACTAATGAAAAACTGTTTTTT	CASSVTGGQTNEKLFF
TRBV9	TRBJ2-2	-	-	TGTGCCAGCAGCCCATACACCGGGGAGCTGTTTTTT	CASSPYTGELFF
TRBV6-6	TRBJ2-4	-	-	TGTGCCAGCACCAGGGACGGTAAAAACATTCAGTACTTC	CASTRDGKNIQYF
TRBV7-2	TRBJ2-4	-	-	TGTGCCAGCAGCTTAGTGGCCCGTACAGATACACGGAGCATTCAGTACTTC	CASSLVARTDTRSIQYF
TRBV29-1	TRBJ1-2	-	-	TGCAGCGTTGAAACAGACAACTATGGCTACACCTTC	CSVETDNYGYTF
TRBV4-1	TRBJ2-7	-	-	TGCGCCAGCAGCCATGGACCCTCCTACGAGCAGTACTTC	CASSHGPSYEQYF
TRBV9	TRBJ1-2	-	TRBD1	TGTGCCAGCAGCCAGGGACAGTACTATGGCTACACCTTC	CASSQGQYYGYTF
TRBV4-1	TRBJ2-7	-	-	TGCGCCAGCAGCCAAGAAGGGTGGGCGGCCGAGCAGTACTTC	CASSQEGWAAEQYF
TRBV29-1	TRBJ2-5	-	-	TGCAGCGTTGATCTAGCCAGAGAGACCCAGTACTTC	CSVDLARETQYF
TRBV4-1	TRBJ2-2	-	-	TGCGCCAGCAGCCGCCCAGGGGGGACCGGGGAGCTGTTTTTT	CASSRPGGTGELFF
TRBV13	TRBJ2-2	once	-	TGTGCCAGCAGTGCCGACTCGTCCACCGGGGAGCTGTTTTTT	CASSADSSTGELFF
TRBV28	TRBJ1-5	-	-	TGTGCCAGCAGTTCTCTCCAGCCCCAGCATTTT	CASSSLQPQHF
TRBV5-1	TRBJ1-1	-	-	TGCGCCAGCAGCCCCCATCGGGCGGGAACGAACACTGAAGCTTTCTTT	CASSPHRAGTNTEAFF
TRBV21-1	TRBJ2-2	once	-	TGTGCCAGCAGCAAAACAGGGGGCGGGGAGCTGTTTTTT	CASSKTGGGELFF